This is a list of T cell receptor beta chains from one sample in a study of lymphopenia after photon versus proton radiotherapy. Here immunoSEQ multiplex PCR was the method, and the copy in TCRdb shows in-frame clones only, minus some. This repertoire shows over 50,000 clones, roughly 86% found once; its top ten account for approximately 2.2%. Material: peripheral blood, obtained from a patient treated with photon-based radiotherapy. The source is a man aged 35-49 years with gastric cancer. The CDR3 runs from the conserved cysteine through the conserved F or W. Fields, in order: V gene, D gene, clone size, J gene, CDR3 DNA, CDR3 protein. A D gene is named only where the DNA matches it firmly. Clone size is given for some rows only: seen once, a few or many times, or a class if the clone is expanded.

>TRBV6-6|TRBD1|-|TRBJ1-6
TGTGCCAGCAGTTACGGTGAGGGGGCGCTTTCACCCCTCCACTTT
CASSYGEGALSPLHF
>TRBV7-2|-|-|TRBJ2-2
TGTGCCAGCAGCTTATTATGGGGGGCCGGGGAGCTGTTTTTT
CASSLLWGAGELFF
>TRBV19|-|-|TRBJ1-5
TGTGCCAGTAGTCTACCCCTAGGGGCTCAGCCCCAGCATTTT
CASSLPLGAQPQHF
>TRBV4-2|-|-|TRBJ1-1
TGTGCCAGCAGCCAAGTAGGCTCGGAGGGTAAAACTGAAGCTTTCTTT
CASSQVGSEGKTEAFF
>TRBV19|TRBD2|-|TRBJ2-5
TGTGCCAGTAGTACCCGCGGGGGGGGGAAAGAGACCCAGTACTTC
CASSTRGGGKETQYF
>TRBV27|-|-|TRBJ2-2
TGTGCCAGCAGCCACATCGGGGGTGCGAACACCGGGGAGCTGTTTTTT
CASSHIGGANTGELFF
>TRBV6-5|TRBD2|-|TRBJ2-1
TGTGCCAGCAGTTCGGGACTAGTATACAATGAGCAGTTCTTC
CASSSGLVYNEQFF
>TRBV19|-|-|TRBJ2-7
TGTGCCAGTAGTACCCGGGGGCGGCAGTCTCTTTACGAGCAGTACTTC
CASSTRGRQSLYEQYF
>TRBV7-3|TRBD1|-|TRBJ1-1
TGTGCCAGCAGCTTAGGGACAGGGGGTCGAGCTTTCTTT
CASSLGTGGRAFF
>TRBV30|-|-|TRBJ2-2
TGTGCCTGGAGTCCCCGAGGGTTAAACACCGGGGAGCTGTTTTTT
CAWSPRGLNTGELFF
>TRBV6-1|TRBD2|few|TRBJ2-1
TGTGCCAGCAGTGAAGCGGGGGGGTACAATGAGCAGTTCTTC
CASSEAGGYNEQFF
>TRBV6-5|-|once|TRBJ2-1
TGTGCCAGCAGTCCTCAGGGTTTTCACAACAATGAGCAGTTCTTC
CASSPQGFHNNEQFF
>TRBV7-6|-|-|TRBJ1-3
TGTGCCAGCAGCTTAGCGCCCGGAGTCTCTGGAAACACCATATATTTT
CASSLAPGVSGNTIYF
>TRBV4-2|TRBD1|-|TRBJ1-1
TGTGCCAGCAGCCAAGAACCGGGACAGGAGCTTGAAGCTTTCTTT
CASSQEPGQELEAFF
>TRBV30|-|-|TRBJ1-1
TGTGCCTGGAGTTTGGGACAGAACACTGAAGCTTTCTTT
CAWSLGQNTEAFF
>TRBV19|-|-|TRBJ2-3
TGTGCCAGTAGTATAGATGCGGGTGCGAGCACAGATACGCAGTATTTT
CASSIDAGASTDTQYF
>TRBV6-4|-|-|TRBJ1-2
TGTGCCAGCAGCCCCAGGAGATTCTATGGCTACACCTTC
CASSPRRFYGYTF
>TRBV29-1|-|-|TRBJ2-1
TGCAGCGTTGTTTGGCAGGGTACCTACAATGAGCAGTTCTTC
CSVVWQGTYNEQFF
>TRBV9|-|-|TRBJ2-1
TGTGCCAGCAGCCCCTGGGACGAATCTAGCTCCTACAATGAGCAGTTCTTC
CASSPWDESSSYNEQFF
>TRBV18|-|-|TRBJ2-3
TGTGCCAGCTCACCACCCGGACGGGGGACAGCAGATACGCAGTATTTT
CASSPPGRGTADTQYF
>TRBV5-4|-|-|TRBJ2-5
TGTGCCAGCAGCTTGGGACAGTCCCAAGAGACCCAGTACTTC
CASSLGQSQETQYF
>TRBV6-5|-|-|TRBJ2-1
TGTGCCAGCAGGCCACTAGGCGGGGATGAGCAGTTCTTC
CASRPLGGDEQFF
>TRBV4-2|-|few|TRBJ1-4
TGTGCCAGCAGCCACCGGGAAAAACTGTTTTTT
CASSHREKLFF
>TRBV19|TRBD1|-|TRBJ1-1
TGTGCCAGTAGTCCGCACCGGGACAGGGGGCTGAACACTGAAGCTTTCTTT
CASSPHRDRGLNTEAFF
>TRBV11-3|-|-|TRBJ2-1
TGTGCCAGCAGCTGGCGGTTAGGGTCCTACAATGAGCAGTTCTTC
CASSWRLGSYNEQFF
>TRBV5-1|TRBD2|-|TRBJ2-3
TGCGCCAGCAGCTTTGCGGGGGGTAGCACAGATACGCAGTATTTT
CASSFAGGSTDTQYF
>TRBV11-2|TRBD1|-|TRBJ2-4
TGTGCCAGCAGCCGGGACAGGGGGCGCCGGATAGAAAACATTCAGTACTTC
CASSRDRGRRIENIQYF
>TRBV4-3|-|-|TRBJ1-3
TGCGCCAGCAGCCCGGACATAAACTCTGGAAACACCATATATTTT
CASSPDINSGNTIYF
>TRBV7-2|-|-|TRBJ2-1
TGTGCCAGCAGCGGAGGGGGCGGGGGACACCGTGAGCAGTTCTTC
CASSGGGGGHREQFF
>TRBV7-9|-|-|TRBJ2-6
TGTGCCAGCAGCTTAGTAGGTCTAGGCGTCCTGACTTTC
CASSLVGLGVLTF
>TRBV2|-|-|TRBJ1-1
TGTGCCAGCAGCCCCCAACGGGGGGCGGGAGCTTTCTTT
CASSPQRGAGAFF
>TRBV29-1|-|-|TRBJ1-2
TGCAGCGGGATCCGAATAACAGGGAACTATGGCTACACCTTC
CSGIRITGNYGYTF
>TRBV30|-|-|TRBJ1-5
TGTGCCTGGACAGGGGCGGGGGAGGGCAATCAGCCCCAGCATTTT
CAWTGAGEGNQPQHF
>TRBV4-2|TRBD2|-|TRBJ2-7
TGTGCCAGCAGCCAAGCGGGTGACGGGGGGGCATTCTACGAGCAGTACTTC
CASSQAGDGGAFYEQYF
>TRBV5-1|TRBD1|-|TRBJ1-6
TGCGCCAGCAGCTTGAACTTACAGGGGGCAAATTCACCCCTCCACTTT
CASSLNLQGANSPLHF
>TRBV6-5|-|-|TRBJ1-2
TGTGCCAGCACCGACGGGGGGGGCACTGGCTACACCTTC
CASTDGGGTGYTF
>TRBV9|-|-|TRBJ2-2
TGTGCCAGCAGCGTTAACACCGGGGAGCTGTTTTTT
CASSVNTGELFF
>TRBV7-9|-|-|TRBJ2-2
TGTGCCAGCAGCTTGAGCACCGGGGAGCTGTTTTTT
CASSLSTGELFF
>TRBV7-9|-|-|TRBJ1-3
TGTGCCAGCAGCTCGGGACACCTCTCTGGAAACACCATATATTTT
CASSSGHLSGNTIYF
>TRBV5-1|-|-|TRBJ2-2
TGCGCCAGCCATGCAGGGACCCGAGGCACCGGGGAGCTGTTTTTT
CASHAGTRGTGELFF
>TRBV11-2|-|-|TRBJ1-2
TGTGCCACTACTAGGGAGGAGGGCGGCTACACCTTC
CATTREEGGYTF
>TRBV19|-|-|TRBJ2-7
TGTGCCAGTAGAAGGCAGGGGAGCTACGAGCAGTACTTC
CASRRQGSYEQYF
>TRBV27|-|-|TRBJ1-1
TGTGCCAGCAGTTCCCGCGAGTGGGGGGGTAGCACTGAAGCTTTCTTT
CASSSREWGGSTEAFF